The rows below give T cell receptor beta chains drawn from one sample of a study of CD8+CD57+ T cells in acquired aplastic anemia. TCRdb independently ran MiXCR on the reads; one entry per CDR3 protein. The profile covers roughly 200,000 distinct CDR3 sequences, with approximately 60% appearing a single time and approximately 32% taken by the ten largest. Sequenced sample: sorted CD4+, CD8+, or CD8+CD57+ T cells (not recorded which) from PBMCs. These TCRs come from a human donor in good health. Each CDR3 is given without its conserved first and last residue. Fields, in order: V gene, J gene, D gene, clone size, CDR3 protein. A D gene is named only where the DNA matches it firmly. Clone size is shown for a subset of rows, as once, few, many or a class of expanded clone.

v_call: TRBV20-1; j_call: TRBJ2-5; d_call: TRBD1; clone_size: NA; cdr3_aa: SAVRDRGLSRQETQY
v_call: TRBV7-2; j_call: TRBJ2-7; d_call: NA; clone_size: NA; cdr3_aa: ASSQDPGWNSYEQY
v_call: TRBV20-1; j_call: TRBJ2-7; d_call: TRBD1; clone_size: NA; cdr3_aa: SAREHNPGGSEQY
v_call: TRBV5-1; j_call: TRBJ1-1; d_call: NA; clone_size: NA; cdr3_aa: ASSLAGRDLAEAF
v_call: TRBV7-3; j_call: TRBJ2-7; d_call: TRBD2; clone_size: NA; cdr3_aa: ASSLTSGGPNYEQY
v_call: TRBV20-1; j_call: TRBJ2-1; d_call: TRBD2; clone_size: once; cdr3_aa: SAGGLAGEVDEQF
v_call: TRBV15; j_call: TRBJ2-1; d_call: TRBD1; clone_size: NA; cdr3_aa: ATSRTTGSSYNEQF
v_call: TRBV20-1; j_call: TRBJ2-5; d_call: NA; clone_size: NA; cdr3_aa: SAFSGEREETGTQY
v_call: TRBV5-1; j_call: TRBJ1-6; d_call: NA; clone_size: NA; cdr3_aa: ASSLVSPSTGSPLH
v_call: TRBV11-2; j_call: TRBJ2-1; d_call: NA; clone_size: many; cdr3_aa: ASSLIGDEQF
v_call: TRBV9; j_call: TRBJ1-6; d_call: TRBD1; clone_size: NA; cdr3_aa: ASSEGTGSNSPLH
v_call: TRBV7-9; j_call: TRBJ2-7; d_call: TRBD1; clone_size: NA; cdr3_aa: ASSPPPGQGDHEQY
v_call: TRBV7-3; j_call: TRBJ2-2; d_call: NA; clone_size: many; cdr3_aa: ASSLGRGTWPTGELF
v_call: TRBV15; j_call: TRBJ2-3; d_call: TRBD2; clone_size: NA; cdr3_aa: ATSSPRTSGSTDTQY
v_call: TRBV7-3; j_call: TRBJ1-5; d_call: TRBD1; clone_size: NA; cdr3_aa: ASSFQGDQPQH
v_call: TRBV5-4; j_call: TRBJ2-5; d_call: NA; clone_size: NA; cdr3_aa: ASRAGGKETQY
v_call: TRBV24-1; j_call: TRBJ1-2; d_call: NA; clone_size: NA; cdr3_aa: ATEIRGAGSYGYT
v_call: TRBV7-3; j_call: TRBJ2-2; d_call: TRBD1; clone_size: NA; cdr3_aa: ASSLGLTGTNTGELF
v_call: TRBV5-1; j_call: TRBJ2-3; d_call: TRBD2; clone_size: many; cdr3_aa: ASSLSGSTDTQY
v_call: TRBV4-1; j_call: TRBJ2-7; d_call: TRBD2; clone_size: many; cdr3_aa: ASSQAGRGSLGYEQY
v_call: TRBV2; j_call: TRBJ2-5; d_call: TRBD1; clone_size: NA; cdr3_aa: ASSLHRQGQETQY
v_call: TRBV25-1; j_call: TRBJ2-3; d_call: NA; clone_size: NA; cdr3_aa: ASRELLTDTQY
v_call: TRBV2; j_call: TRBJ2-3; d_call: NA; clone_size: once; cdr3_aa: ASSLVPIRTDTQY
v_call: TRBV24-1; j_call: TRBJ1-4; d_call: TRBD1; clone_size: NA; cdr3_aa: ATSDFQGAGGEKLF
v_call: TRBV10-1; j_call: TRBJ2-7; d_call: NA; clone_size: many; cdr3_aa: ASRDSGALN
v_call: TRBV7-9; j_call: TRBJ2-5; d_call: TRBD2; clone_size: NA; cdr3_aa: ASSPPGTSGPQETQY
v_call: TRBV29-1; j_call: TRBJ2-6; d_call: NA; clone_size: NA; cdr3_aa: SVYDTRHSGANVLT